This is a list of T cell receptor beta chains from one sample in a study of identical twins. TCRdb re-derived calls from the 5' RACE reads in MiXCR, one entry per CDR3 protein. The top ten clones hold over 0.25% of a sample with roughly 1,500,000 distinct CDR3 sequences, less than 35% of them seen once. Sequencing was performed on cord blood. The receptors were gathered from a newborn girl in good health. CDR3s include the opening cysteine and the closing phenylalanine or tryptophan. D genes are given only for firm matches. Only part of the rows carry a size: once, few, many, or a class if the clone is expanded.

TRBJ2-5 TRBV20-1 many TRBD2 CSARDSGRETQYF TGCAGTGCTAGAGACAGCGGGAGAGAGACCCAGTACTTC
TRBJ1-5 TRBV20-1 NA NA CSAGGTSLKAVNQPQHF TGCAGTGCCGGGGGGACATCACTTAAGGCCGTTAATCAGCCCCAGCATTTT
TRBJ2-7 TRBV4-2 many NA CASSGGFFYEQYF TGTGCCAGCAGCGGGGGTTTTTTCTACGAGCAGTACTTC
TRBJ2-1 TRBV20-1 NA NA CSAENRPYAPQFF TGCAGTGCTGAAAATCGCCCCTATGCGCCACAGTTCTTC
TRBJ1-1 TRBV3-1 NA NA CASSQDRYITEAFF TGTGCCAGCAGCCAAGATCGCTATATTACTGAAGCTTTCTTT
TRBJ1-4 TRBV9 NA NA CASSPNRATNEKLFF TGTGCCAGCAGCCCCAACAGGGCAACTAATGAAAAACTGTTTTTT
TRBJ1-2 TRBV7-9 many NA CASSWRGPNYGYTF TGTGCCAGCAGCTGGAGGGGACCCAACTATGGCTACACCTTC
TRBJ1-1 TRBV25-1 NA TRBD1 CASSEWDRGTEAFF TGTGCCAGCAGTGAATGGGACAGGGGCACTGAAGCTTTCTTT
TRBJ1-2 TRBV20-1 NA NA CSADSPGHYGYTF TGCAGTGCAGACAGCCCGGGTCACTATGGCTACACCTTC
TRBJ2-3 TRBV7-2 NA NA CASSLMGSPTDTQYF TGTGCCAGCAGCTTAATGGGCTCCCCCACAGATACGCAGTATTTT
TRBJ1-2 TRBV11-2 few NA CASSPTRGQSYGYTF TGTGCCAGCAGCCCTACCCGGGGGCAGAGCTATGGCTACACCTTC
TRBJ2-3 TRBV5-1 NA TRBD2 CASMFGLAAGDTQYF TGCGCCAGCATGTTCGGACTAGCTGCTGGAGATACGCAGTATTTT
TRBJ2-7 TRBV6-6 NA NA CASSRASPGEQYF TGTGCCAGCAGTCGAGCTTCTCCTGGCGAGCAGTACTTC
TRBJ2-1 TRBV9 few TRBD2 CASSVGPLTSGKKYNEQFF TGTGCCAGCAGCGTAGGCCCCCTTACTAGCGGGAAGAAGTACAATGAGCAGTTCTTC
TRBJ2-1 TRBV28 few TRBD2 CASSFPVGLANRDYNEQFF TGTGCCAGCAGTTTCCCGGTCGGACTAGCGAATAGGGATTACAATGAGCAGTTCTTC
TRBJ2-7 TRBV7-2 NA NA CASTYKGTGTEVQYF TGTGCCAGTACCTACAAAGGGACTGGGACTGAGGTGCAGTACTTC
TRBJ2-4 TRBV2 NA NA CASSEEENIQYF TGTGCCAGCAGTGAAGAGGAAAACATTCAGTACTTC
TRBJ2-1 TRBV5-1 NA NA CASSRNDYEQFF TGCGCCAGCAGCCGCAACGATTACGAGCAGTTCTTC
TRBJ1-2 TRBV12-3/TRBV12-4 NA TRBD1 CASSSTGSTYGYTF TGTGCCAGCAGTTCGACAGGGTCCACCTATGGCTACACCTTC
TRBJ2-7 TRBV21-1 NA NA CASSKGPGGLSSYEQYF TGTGCCAGCAGCAAAGGCCCAGGGGGGTTAAGCTCCTACGAGCAGTACTTC
TRBJ1-1 TRBV6-2/TRBV6-3 few TRBD1 CASSRDRGSTEAFF TGTGCCAGCAGCCGGGACAGGGGTAGTACTGAAGCTTTCTTT
TRBJ2-3 TRBV21-1 few NA CASSKAVSGQPNRTDTQYF TGTGCCAGCAGCAAAGCGGTGAGCGGGCAACCTAACCGCACGGATACGCAGTATTTT
TRBJ1-4 TRBV10-3 NA NA CAISEWDTTNEKLFF TGTGCCATCAGTGAGTGGGACACAACTAATGAAAAACTGTTTTTT
TRBJ2-5 TRBV5-1 NA NA CASSFGSVGETQYF TGCGCCAGCAGCTTCGGTTCTGTGGGGGAGACCCAGTACTTC
TRBJ1-3 TRBV10-3 NA NA CAISGTVVGNAIYF TGTGCCATCAGTGGGACAGTCGTTGGAAACGCCATATATTTT
TRBJ2-1 TRBV19 few NA CASKHAGSYNEQFF TGTGCCAGTAAGCACGCGGGTTCCTACAATGAGCAGTTCTTC
TRBJ2-1 TRBV5-1 NA NA CASSHRWPYRDYNEQFF TGCGCCAGCAGCCACCGGTGGCCGTATCGAGACTACAATGAGCAGTTCTTC
TRBJ2-3 TRBV2 few TRBD1 CASTRTGPDTQYF TGTGCCAGCACGAGGACAGGCCCAGATACGCAGTATTTT
TRBJ2-7 TRBV6-1 NA NA CASSEPRGSYEQYF TGTGCCAGCAGTGAACCAAGGGGGTCCTACGAGCAGTACTTC
TRBJ1-5 TRBV20-1 NA TRBD1 CSAPGTGTRNQPQHF TGCAGTGCTCCCGGGACAGGGACAAGGAATCAGCCCCAGCATTTT
TRBJ2-7 TRBV5-1 few NA CASRTQGPSTEQYF TGCGCCAGCAGAACCCAGGGACCCTCTACCGAGCAGTACTTC
TRBJ1-2 TRBV29-1 many NA CSVEVGGVGYGYTF TGCAGCGTTGAAGTGGGGGGCGTTGGCTATGGCTACACCTTC
TRBJ2-7 TRBV3-1 many TRBD2 CASSQRTSPYEQYF TGTGCCAGCAGCCAACGGACTAGCCCTTACGAGCAGTACTTC
TRBJ2-3 TRBV4-1 NA NA CASSQAPSSTDTQYF TGCGCCAGCAGCCAAGCGCCCTCTAGCACAGATACGCAGTATTTT
TRBJ1-5 TRBV20-1 few NA CSAPGVYSNQPQHF TGCAGTGCTCCCGGAGTTTATAGCAATCAGCCCCAGCATTTT
TRBJ2-2 TRBV29-1 once TRBD2 CSVSPSGTGELFF TGCAGCGTTTCACCTAGCGGTACCGGGGAGCTGTTTTTT
TRBJ2-1 TRBV12-3/TRBV12-4 NA NA CASIPRDLPYNEQFF TGTGCCAGCATCCCCCGGGACTTGCCATACAATGAGCAGTTCTTC
TRBJ2-1 TRBV28 many NA CASRRDSHNEQFF TGTGCCAGCAGACGGGACTCCCACAATGAGCAGTTCTTC
TRBJ2-7 TRBV5-1 NA TRBD1 CASSSVDRSFEQYF TGCGCCAGCAGCTCGGTGGACAGGTCCTTCGAGCAGTACTTC
TRBJ2-1 TRBV28 NA TRBD2 CASSLFHSGRADSYNEQFF TGTGCCAGCAGTTTATTTCACAGCGGGAGGGCCGACTCCTACAATGAGCAGTTCTTC
TRBJ1-4 TRBV7-9 once NA CASSLTTGNPTNEKLFF TGTGCCAGCAGCTTAACCACAGGGAACCCAACTAATGAAAAACTGTTTTTT
TRBJ2-3 TRBV20-1 NA NA CSARGATGGTDTQYF TGCAGTGCTAGAGGCGCGACAGGAGGAACAGATACGCAGTATTTT
TRBJ2-5 TRBV7-9 NA TRBD1 CASSLAVRDRQETQYF TGTGCCAGCAGCTTAGCCGTTCGGGACAGGCAAGAGACCCAGTACTTC
TRBJ1-6 TRBV9 few NA CASSRTEAYNSPLHF TGTGCCAGCAGTCGGACAGAGGCCTATAATTCACCCCTCCACTTT
TRBJ2-7 TRBV3-1 few TRBD2 CASSRLAGGNSYEQYF TGTGCCAGCAGCAGACTAGCGGGGGGCAACTCCTACGAGCAGTACTTC
TRBJ2-2 TRBV7-2 NA TRBD2 CASSFLAGLSGELFF TGTGCCAGCAGCTTTCTAGCGGGGTTGTCCGGGGAGCTGTTTTTT
TRBJ2-1 TRBV7-8 few NA CASSLGTGASYNEQFF TGTGCCAGCAGCTTAGGAACGGGTGCCTCCTACAATGAGCAGTTCTTC
TRBJ2-5 TRBV4-2 NA TRBD2 CASSQFSGTSETQYF TGTGCCAGCAGCCAGTTTAGCGGGACGTCGGAGACCCAGTACTTC